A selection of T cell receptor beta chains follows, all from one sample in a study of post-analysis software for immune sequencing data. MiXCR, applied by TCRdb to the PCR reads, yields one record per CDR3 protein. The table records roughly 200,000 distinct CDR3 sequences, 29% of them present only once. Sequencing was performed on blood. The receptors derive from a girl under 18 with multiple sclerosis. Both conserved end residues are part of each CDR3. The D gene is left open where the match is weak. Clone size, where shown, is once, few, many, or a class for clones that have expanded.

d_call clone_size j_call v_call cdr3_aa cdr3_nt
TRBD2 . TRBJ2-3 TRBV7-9 CASSPRTSHTDTQYF TGTGCCAGCAGCCCCAGGACTAGCCACACAGATACGCAGTATTTT
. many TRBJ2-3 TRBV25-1 CASSEGLGRYTDTQYF TGTGCCAGCAGTGAAGGTCTAGGGAGATACACAGATACGCAGTATTTT
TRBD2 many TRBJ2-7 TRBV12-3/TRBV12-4 CASSLTSGVTYEQYF TGTGCCAGCAGTTTGACTAGCGGGGTCACCTACGAGCAGTACTTC
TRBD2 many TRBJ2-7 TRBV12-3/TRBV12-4 CASSSQAGGPDEQYF TGTGCCAGCAGTTCGCAAGCGGGAGGGCCGGACGAGCAGTACTTC
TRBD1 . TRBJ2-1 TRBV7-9 CAWDRGEASYEQFF TGTGCCTGGGACAGGGGCGAAGCTTCGTATGAGCAGTTCTTC
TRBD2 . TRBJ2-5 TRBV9 CASSVGTSDLETQYF TGTGCCAGCAGCGTAGGGACTAGCGATTTAGAGACCCAGTACTTC
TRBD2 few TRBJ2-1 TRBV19 CARKRGPLLNEQFF TGTGCCCGCAAGCGGGGCCCACTTTTGAATGAGCAGTTCTTC
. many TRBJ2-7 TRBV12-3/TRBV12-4 CASSLGGGVYEQYF TGTGCCAGCAGTTTAGGCGGGGGCGTCTACGAGCAGTACTTC
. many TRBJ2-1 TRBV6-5 CASSPRSLGNEQFF TGTGCCAGCAGCCCCCGGAGTCTAGGTAATGAGCAGTTCTTC
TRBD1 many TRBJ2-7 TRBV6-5 CASRPDRGPTYEQYF TGTGCCAGCAGACCCGACAGGGGACCAACCTACGAGCAGTACTTC
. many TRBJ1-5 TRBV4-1 CASSQAGGGYQPQHF TGCGCCAGCAGCCAAGCCGGGGGGGGCTATCAGCCCCAGCATTTT
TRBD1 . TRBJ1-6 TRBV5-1 CASSMDREYSPLHF TGCGCCAGCAGCATGGACAGGGAATATTCACCCCTCCACTTT
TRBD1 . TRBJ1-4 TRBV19 CASSDWDSPNRGEKLFF TGTGCCAGTAGCGACTGGGACAGCCCCAACCGGGGTGAAAAACTGTTTTTT
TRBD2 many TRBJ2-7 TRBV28 CASRVRGLAGSEQYF TGTGCCAGCAGGGTCCGGGGACTAGCGGGATCCGAGCAGTACTTC
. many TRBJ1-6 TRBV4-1 CASSQDSRGRESPLHF TGCGCCAGCAGCCAAGATTCACGGGGAAGGGAGTCACCCCTCCACTTT
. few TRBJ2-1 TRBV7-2 CASSPDGVSGNEQFF TGTGCCAGCAGCCCCGACGGGGTTTCGGGCAATGAGCAGTTCTTC
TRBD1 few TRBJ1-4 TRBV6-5 CASKRNRGIGEKLFF TGTGCCAGCAAACGTAACAGGGGAATTGGAGAAAAACTGTTTTTT
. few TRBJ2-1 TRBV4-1 CASSQGGPKQFF TGCGCCAGCAGCCAAGGGGGTCCCAAGCAGTTCTTC
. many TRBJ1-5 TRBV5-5 CASSLVGYSNQPQHF TGTGCCAGCAGCTTGGTGGGGTATAGCAATCAGCCCCAGCATTTT
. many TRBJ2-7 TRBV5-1 CASSLAPGFYEQYF TGCGCCAGCAGCTTGGCCCCAGGATTCTACGAGCAGTACTTC
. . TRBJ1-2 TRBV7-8 CASSLGGFNYGYTF TGTGCCAGCAGCTTAGGGGGTTTTAACTATGGCTACACCTTC
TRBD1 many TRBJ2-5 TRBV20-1 CSARPGQGEETQYF TGCAGTGCTAGACCTGGACAGGGGGAAGAGACCCAGTACTTC
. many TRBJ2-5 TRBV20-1 CSAGPAGPQETQYF TGCAGTGCTGGCCCGGCCGGGCCCCAAGAGACCCAGTACTTC
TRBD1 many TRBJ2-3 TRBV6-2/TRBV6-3 CASSLQGEADTQYF TGTGCCAGCAGTCTACAGGGGGAGGCAGATACGCAGTATTTT